This TCR beta chain is drawn from a study of cytomegalovirus exposure and HLA in healthy donors. Overall study results and limits: Some TCR beta chains (around 180 of them) were listed as cytomegalovirus-associated.

Researchers ran the PCR with 60 Vbeta and 13 Jbeta primers. Using immunoSEQ multiplex PCR, the repertoire was profiled, and TCRdb retains in-frame clones only, with some absent. Seen here are 200,000 or so clones, over 80% observed once, and the top ten hold 1% to 1.5%. Worth noting for this clone: The antigen is unknown.

The V end was cut by 4 bases, the J end by 5 bases, with 15 bases between. There are 15 residues in the CDR3. CDR1 is SEHNR, CDR2 FQNEAQ, per germline (reference sequence). The genes are TRBV7-9 and TRBJ1-5; TRBD1 is a possible D gene (5 bases). The clonotype originates from a young man in good health and CMV-seronegative. Sequencing input: PBMCs. CDR3 in DNA: TGTGCCAGCAGCTACGGGGGTTTCGGATATCAGCCCCAGCATTTT. Translation gives CASSYGGFGYQPQHF. Full variable domain (remainder filled in from reference TRBV7-9 and TRBJ1-5): DTGVSQNPRHKITKRGQNVTFRCDPISEHNRLYWYRQTLGQGPEFLTYFQNEAQLEKSRLLSDRFSAERPKGSFSTLEIQRTEQGDSAMYLCASSYGGFGYQPQHFGDGTRLSIL.